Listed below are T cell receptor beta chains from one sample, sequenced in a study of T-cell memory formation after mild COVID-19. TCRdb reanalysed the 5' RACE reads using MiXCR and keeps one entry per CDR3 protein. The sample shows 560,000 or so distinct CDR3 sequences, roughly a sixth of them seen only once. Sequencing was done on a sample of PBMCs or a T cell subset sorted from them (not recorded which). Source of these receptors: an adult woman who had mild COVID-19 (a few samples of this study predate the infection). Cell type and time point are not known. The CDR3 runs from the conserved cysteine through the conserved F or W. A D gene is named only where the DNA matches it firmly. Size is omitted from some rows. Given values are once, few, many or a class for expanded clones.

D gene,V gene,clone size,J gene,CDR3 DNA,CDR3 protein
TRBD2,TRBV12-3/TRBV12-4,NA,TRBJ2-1,TGTGCCAGCAGCTCGACCCGAGGACTAGCGGAAAGGGGTGAGCAGTTCTTC,CASSSTRGLAERGEQFF
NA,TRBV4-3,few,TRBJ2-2,TGCGCCAGCAGCCAGTGGGGGTCCGGGGAGCTGTTTTTT,CASSQWGSGELFF
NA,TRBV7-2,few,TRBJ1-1,TGTGCCAGCAGCTACCGGGGCTACGAAGCTTTCTTT,CASSYRGYEAFF
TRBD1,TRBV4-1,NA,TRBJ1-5,TGCGCCAGCAGCCAACCGGGACAGGAGTGGCAGCCCCAGCATTTT,CASSQPGQEWQPQHF
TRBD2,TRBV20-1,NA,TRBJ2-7,TGCAGTGCTAGAGAGGCTAGCGGAGCCTACGAGCAGTACTTC,CSAREASGAYEQYF
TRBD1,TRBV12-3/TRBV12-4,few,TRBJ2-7,TGTGCCAGCAGGCCGGGGACCGGGACAGGAGGTGGCGAGCAGTACTTC,CASRPGTGTGGGEQYF
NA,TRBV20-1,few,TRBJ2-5,TGCAGTGCTAGAGTGGCCCCCGGGCGAGAGACCCAGTACTTC,CSARVAPGRETQYF
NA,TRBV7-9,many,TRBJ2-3,TGTGCCAGCCAAATGCAATATACGCAGTATTTT,CASQMQYTQYF
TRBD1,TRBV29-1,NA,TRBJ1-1,TGCAGCGTTGAAAGGGGGCCAGCAATCCGCACTGAAGCTTTCTTT,CSVERGPAIRTEAFF
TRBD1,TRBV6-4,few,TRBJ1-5,TGTGCCAGCAGCCCAGACAGGGGGAGCAATCAGCCCCAGCATTTT,CASSPDRGSNQPQHF
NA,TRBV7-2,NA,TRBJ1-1,TGTGCCAGCAGCTTAAGTGGGAATCGGGGCAGCACGAACACTGAAGCTTTCTTT,CASSLSGNRGSTNTEAFF
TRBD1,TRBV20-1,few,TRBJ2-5,TGCAGTGCGGCCCGGACAGGGGAAGGAGAGACCCAGTACTTC,CSAARTGEGETQYF